These T cell receptor beta chains were read from a single sample in a study of blood T cell repertoires in COVID-19. Profiling relied on immunoSEQ multiplex PCR, and the TCRdb table lists in-frame clones only, not all of them. Here the sample spans around 150,000 clones, around 80% being singletons. The sequenced sample was peripheral blood. The receptors were gathered from a woman aged 45-60 years in a cohort sampled during active or convalescent COVID-19. CDR3s include the opening cysteine and the closing phenylalanine or tryptophan. The order of the fields is D gene, clone size, J gene, V gene, CDR3 protein, CDR3 DNA. The D gene is left open where the match is weak. A clone size is listed for some rows: how often the clone was seen (once, few, many), or a class if it is expanded.

d_call: NA; clone_size: NA; j_call: TRBJ1-5; v_call: TRBV19; cdr3_aa: CASSIGNNQPQHF; cdr3_nt: TGTGCCAGTAGTATTGGCAATAATCAGCCCCAGCATTTT
d_call: TRBD1; clone_size: NA; j_call: TRBJ1-6; v_call: TRBV11-2; cdr3_aa: CASSLVRGHGNSPLHF; cdr3_nt: TGTGCCAGCAGCCTAGTGAGGGGGCACGGTAATTCACCCCTCCACTTT
d_call: NA; clone_size: NA; j_call: TRBJ1-1; v_call: TRBV29-1; cdr3_aa: CSVEDPGGNTEAFF; cdr3_nt: TGCAGCGTTGAAGATCCGGGGGGGAACACTGAAGCTTTCTTT
d_call: TRBD1; clone_size: once; j_call: TRBJ1-6; v_call: TRBV7-2; cdr3_aa: CASSPRQGSSPLHF; cdr3_nt: TGTGCCAGCAGCCCGAGACAGGGTTCTTCACCCCTCCACTTT
d_call: NA; clone_size: once; j_call: TRBJ2-6; v_call: TRBV7-3; cdr3_aa: CASSLSVADSGANVLTF; cdr3_nt: TGTGCCAGCAGCTTAAGTGTCGCAGACTCTGGGGCCAACGTCCTGACTTTC
d_call: TRBD1; clone_size: NA; j_call: TRBJ2-7; v_call: TRBV19; cdr3_aa: CASSTGQGAYEQYF; cdr3_nt: TGTGCCAGTAGTACAGGACAGGGCGCCTACGAGCAGTACTTC
d_call: TRBD1; clone_size: NA; j_call: TRBJ1-1; v_call: TRBV5-1; cdr3_aa: CASSPTGGGTEAFF; cdr3_nt: TGCGCCAGCAGCCCTACAGGGGGAGGGACTGAAGCTTTCTTT
d_call: NA; clone_size: once; j_call: TRBJ2-1; v_call: TRBV7-9; cdr3_aa: CASSLVLATYNEQFF; cdr3_nt: TGTGCCAGCAGCTTAGTACTAGCCACCTACAATGAGCAGTTCTTC
d_call: TRBD2; clone_size: NA; j_call: TRBJ2-7; v_call: TRBV18; cdr3_aa: CASSPPGLAGGYEQYF; cdr3_nt: TGTGCCAGCTCACCACCGGGACTAGCGGGGGGGTACGAGCAGTACTTC
d_call: TRBD1; clone_size: few; j_call: TRBJ1-5; v_call: TRBV4-1; cdr3_aa: CASSQDRDRANQPQHF; cdr3_nt: TGCGCCAGCAGCCAAGACAGGGACAGGGCTAATCAGCCCCAGCATTTT
d_call: NA; clone_size: once; j_call: TRBJ2-5; v_call: TRBV11-1; cdr3_aa: CASSRTPTGEWETQYF; cdr3_nt: TGTGCCAGCAGCCGCACCCCTACAGGTGAATGGGAGACCCAGTACTTC
d_call: TRBD2; clone_size: NA; j_call: TRBJ2-2; v_call: TRBV5-4; cdr3_aa: CASSNGLAGASGELFF; cdr3_nt: TGTGCCAGCAGCAACGGACTAGCGGGGGCTAGCGGGGAGCTGTTTTTT
d_call: NA; clone_size: NA; j_call: TRBJ1-1; v_call: TRBV2; cdr3_aa: CASSDDREAFF; cdr3_nt: TGTGCCAGCAGCGATGACAGAGAAGCTTTCTTT
d_call: NA; clone_size: once; j_call: TRBJ1-4; v_call: TRBV6-5; cdr3_aa: CASSYYSGTNEKLFF; cdr3_nt: TGTGCCAGCAGTTACTACAGTGGTACTAATGAAAAACTGTTTTTT
d_call: NA; clone_size: NA; j_call: TRBJ1-1; v_call: TRBV5-1; cdr3_aa: CASGNGMNTEAFF; cdr3_nt: TGCGCCAGCGGAAACGGGATGAACACTGAAGCTTTCTTT
d_call: TRBD2; clone_size: NA; j_call: TRBJ2-3; v_call: TRBV7-3; cdr3_aa: CASSSFSGGPGDTQYF; cdr3_nt: TGTGCCAGCAGCTCCTTTAGCGGGGGGCCAGGGGATACGCAGTATTTT
d_call: NA; clone_size: NA; j_call: TRBJ1-1; v_call: TRBV6-2/TRBV6-3; cdr3_aa: CASSYNEWGHTEAFF; cdr3_nt: TGTGCCAGCAGTTATAACGAATGGGGGCACACTGAAGCTTTCTTT
d_call: TRBD1; clone_size: NA; j_call: TRBJ1-2; v_call: TRBV7-9; cdr3_aa: CASSLGRNRGYGYTF; cdr3_nt: TGTGCCAGCAGCTTAGGCCGAAACAGGGGTTATGGCTACACCTTC
d_call: NA; clone_size: NA; j_call: TRBJ2-3; v_call: TRBV5-4; cdr3_aa: CASSLVQEKDTQYF; cdr3_nt: TGTGCCAGCAGCTTGGTACAGGAGAAAGATACGCAGTATTTT
d_call: NA; clone_size: NA; j_call: TRBJ2-5; v_call: TRBV20-1; cdr3_aa: CSALKGETQYF; cdr3_nt: TGCAGTGCCCTCAAGGGGGAGACCCAGTACTTC
d_call: NA; clone_size: NA; j_call: TRBJ2-7; v_call: TRBV4-1; cdr3_aa: CASSQDLRVGTEQYF; cdr3_nt: TGCGCCAGCAGCCAAGATCTCAGGGTTGGAACCGAGCAGTACTTC
d_call: TRBD1; clone_size: NA; j_call: TRBJ2-1; v_call: TRBV24-1; cdr3_aa: CATSDRTGGNEQFF; cdr3_nt: TGTGCCACCAGTGACCGGACAGGGGGCAATGAGCAGTTCTTC
d_call: TRBD1; clone_size: NA; j_call: TRBJ2-1; v_call: TRBV7-2; cdr3_aa: CASSKGQAYNEQFF; cdr3_nt: TGTGCCAGCAGTAAGGGACAGGCCTACAATGAGCAGTTCTTC
d_call: NA; clone_size: NA; j_call: TRBJ2-4; v_call: TRBV13; cdr3_aa: CASELKKEGGLAKNIQYF; cdr3_nt: TGTGCCAGCGAGCTTAAGAAAGAAGGAGGACTAGCCAAAAACATTCAGTACTTC
d_call: TRBD2; clone_size: NA; j_call: TRBJ2-7; v_call: TRBV5-1; cdr3_aa: CASSLRASGGTYEQYF; cdr3_nt: TGCGCCAGCAGCTTGCGGGCCAGCGGGGGGACCTACGAGCAGTACTTC
d_call: NA; clone_size: NA; j_call: TRBJ1-6; v_call: TRBV5-5; cdr3_aa: CASSRIQGTDSPLHF; cdr3_nt: TGTGCCAGCAGCCGGATACAGGGTACGGATTCACCCCTCCACTTT
d_call: NA; clone_size: NA; j_call: TRBJ1-2; v_call: TRBV18; cdr3_aa: CASSGGGDGYTF; cdr3_nt: TGTGCCAGCTCAGGTGGGGGCGATGGCTACACCTTC
d_call: NA; clone_size: NA; j_call: TRBJ1-1; v_call: TRBV2; cdr3_aa: CASSEAERHNTEAFF; cdr3_nt: TGTGCCAGCAGTGAAGCCGAGAGACACAACACTGAAGCTTTCTTT
d_call: TRBD1; clone_size: NA; j_call: TRBJ2-3; v_call: TRBV2; cdr3_aa: CASRGQGVSTDTQYF; cdr3_nt: TGTGCCAGCAGGGGACAGGGGGTTAGCACAGATACGCAGTATTTT
d_call: NA; clone_size: NA; j_call: TRBJ2-5; v_call: TRBV7-9; cdr3_aa: CASSSPSRKETQYF; cdr3_nt: TGTGCCAGCAGCTCCCCCAGTCGTAAGGAGACCCAGTACTTC
d_call: NA; clone_size: NA; j_call: TRBJ2-6; v_call: TRBV9; cdr3_aa: CASSAQGSGANVLTF; cdr3_nt: TGTGCCAGCAGCGCACAGGGCTCTGGGGCCAACGTCCTGACTTTC
d_call: NA; clone_size: few; j_call: TRBJ1-1; v_call: TRBV29-1; cdr3_aa: CSGEGRVNTEAFF; cdr3_nt: TGCAGCGGGGAGGGCAGAGTGAACACTGAAGCTTTCTTT
d_call: NA; clone_size: NA; j_call: TRBJ1-2; v_call: TRBV19; cdr3_aa: CASSIGARTVEGYTF; cdr3_nt: TGTGCCAGTAGTATTGGCGCGAGGACAGTTGAAGGCTACACCTTC
d_call: NA; clone_size: NA; j_call: TRBJ2-4; v_call: TRBV5-5; cdr3_aa: CASSLAWAETAKNIQYF; cdr3_nt: TGTGCCAGCAGCTTGGCCTGGGCAGAAACAGCCAAAAACATTCAGTACTTC
d_call: TRBD1; clone_size: NA; j_call: TRBJ1-1; v_call: TRBV2; cdr3_aa: CASRPNSGQAEAFF; cdr3_nt: TGTGCCAGCAGGCCCAACTCGGGACAGGCGGAAGCTTTCTTT
d_call: TRBD1; clone_size: NA; j_call: TRBJ1-2; v_call: TRBV7-9; cdr3_aa: CASSLLQGASGYTF; cdr3_nt: TGTGCCAGCAGCTTACTACAGGGGGCGAGTGGCTACACCTTC
d_call: NA; clone_size: NA; j_call: TRBJ2-7; v_call: TRBV5-1; cdr3_aa: CASSLGLQGAYEQYF; cdr3_nt: TGCGCCAGCAGCTTGGGTTTGCAGGGCGCCTACGAGCAGTACTTC